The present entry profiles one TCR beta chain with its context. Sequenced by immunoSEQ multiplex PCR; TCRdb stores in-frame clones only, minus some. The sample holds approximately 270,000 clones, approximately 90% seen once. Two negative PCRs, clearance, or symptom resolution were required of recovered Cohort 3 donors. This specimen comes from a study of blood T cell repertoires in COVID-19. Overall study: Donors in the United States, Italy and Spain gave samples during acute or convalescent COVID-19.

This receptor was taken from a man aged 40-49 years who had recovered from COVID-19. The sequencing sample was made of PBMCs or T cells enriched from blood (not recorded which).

The CDR3 nucleotides are TGTGCCAGCAGCTTTAGCGGGGGGGCCGCCTACAATGAGCAGTTCTTC. As protein: CASSFSGGAAYNEQFF. V and J are TRBV11-1 and TRBJ2-1, with TRBD2 matching over 11 bases. Germline CDR1 is SGHAT and CDR2 is FQDESV (reference sequence). This CDR3 region has 16 residues. The V segment lost 3 bases and the J segment 2 bases; nucleotides outside the gene matches: 3.